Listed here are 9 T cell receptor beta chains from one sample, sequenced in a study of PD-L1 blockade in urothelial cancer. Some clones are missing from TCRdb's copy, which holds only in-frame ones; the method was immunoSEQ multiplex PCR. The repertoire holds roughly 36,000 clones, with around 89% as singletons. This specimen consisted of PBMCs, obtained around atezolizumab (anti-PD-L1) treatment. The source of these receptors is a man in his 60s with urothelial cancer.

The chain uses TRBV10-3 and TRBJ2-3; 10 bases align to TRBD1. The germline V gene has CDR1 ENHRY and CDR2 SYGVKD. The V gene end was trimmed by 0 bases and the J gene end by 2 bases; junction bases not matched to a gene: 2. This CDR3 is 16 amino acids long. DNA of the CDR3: TGTGCCATCAGTGAGTCGGGACAGGGGTTCACAGATACGCAGTATTTT. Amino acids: CAISESGQGFTDTQYF.

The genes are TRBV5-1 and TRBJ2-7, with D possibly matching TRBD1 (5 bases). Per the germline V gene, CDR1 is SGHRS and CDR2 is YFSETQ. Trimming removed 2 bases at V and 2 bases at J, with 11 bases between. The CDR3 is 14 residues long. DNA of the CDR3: TGCGCCAGCAGCTTTTCGACGGACACCTACGAGCAGTACTTC. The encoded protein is CASSFSTDTYEQYF.

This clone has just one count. CDR3 sequence reads: CASSQDLRVKNIQYF. The CDR3 nucleotides are TGTGCCAGCAGCCAAGATCTCCGGGTTAAAAACATTCAGTACTTC. The J gene is TRBJ2-4, the V gene TRBV4-2; D unresolved. Trimming left V 0 bases short and J 4 bases short, with 10 bases between. This CDR3 has 15 amino acids. The V gene's germline CDR1 is LGHNA and CDR2 YNFKEQ.

CDR3 region: CASSYRDLYGYTF. CDR3 bases: TGTGCCAGCAGCTACAGGGATCTCTATGGCTACACCTTC. The chain links TRBV7-9 to TRBJ1-2, with D possibly being TRBD1 (6 bases). The CDR3 is 13 residues long. V was trimmed by 4 bases and J by 4 bases, leaving 10 bases between them. Looked up from germline, CDR1 is SEHNR and CDR2 is FQNEAQ (reference sequence).

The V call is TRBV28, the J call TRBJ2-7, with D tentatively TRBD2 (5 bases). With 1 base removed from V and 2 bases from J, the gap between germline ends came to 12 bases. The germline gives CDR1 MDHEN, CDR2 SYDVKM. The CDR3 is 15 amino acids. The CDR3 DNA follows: TGTGCCAGCAGTTTATCCTGGGATAGCGCCTACGAGCAGTACTTC. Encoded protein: CASSLSWDSAYEQYF.

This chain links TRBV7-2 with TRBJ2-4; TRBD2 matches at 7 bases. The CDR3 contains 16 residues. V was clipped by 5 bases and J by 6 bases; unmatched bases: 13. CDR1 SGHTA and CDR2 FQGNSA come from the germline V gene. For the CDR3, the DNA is TGTGCCAGCAGCCCGGCGGTGGGTGGGGGGGTAAACATTCAGTACTTC. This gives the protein CASSPAVGGGVNIQYF.

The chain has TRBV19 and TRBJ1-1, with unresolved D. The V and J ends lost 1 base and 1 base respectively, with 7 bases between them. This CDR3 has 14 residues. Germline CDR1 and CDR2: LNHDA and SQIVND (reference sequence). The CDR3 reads CASSIVSGNTEAFF. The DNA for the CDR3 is TGTGCCAGTAGTATAGTGTCGGGGAACACTGAAGCTTTCTTT.

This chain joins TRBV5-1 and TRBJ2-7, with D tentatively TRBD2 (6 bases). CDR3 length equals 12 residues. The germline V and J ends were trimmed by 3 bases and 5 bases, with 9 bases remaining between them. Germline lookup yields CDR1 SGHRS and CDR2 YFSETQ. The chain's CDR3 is CASSWRGNEQYF. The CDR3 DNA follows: TGCGCCAGCAGCTGGAGGGGCAACGAGCAGTACTTC.

The CDR3 region is CASSSNYYRFYNEQFF. CDR3 nucleotide sequence: TGTGCCAGCAGTTCAAATTACTACCGATTCTACAATGAGCAGTTCTTC. V and J are TRBV28 and TRBJ2-1; D call uncertain. Germline V gene data show CDR1 as MDHEN and CDR2 as SYDVKM. This CDR3 region has 16 residues. V was clipped by 4 bases and J by 3 bases, with 16 bases between them.